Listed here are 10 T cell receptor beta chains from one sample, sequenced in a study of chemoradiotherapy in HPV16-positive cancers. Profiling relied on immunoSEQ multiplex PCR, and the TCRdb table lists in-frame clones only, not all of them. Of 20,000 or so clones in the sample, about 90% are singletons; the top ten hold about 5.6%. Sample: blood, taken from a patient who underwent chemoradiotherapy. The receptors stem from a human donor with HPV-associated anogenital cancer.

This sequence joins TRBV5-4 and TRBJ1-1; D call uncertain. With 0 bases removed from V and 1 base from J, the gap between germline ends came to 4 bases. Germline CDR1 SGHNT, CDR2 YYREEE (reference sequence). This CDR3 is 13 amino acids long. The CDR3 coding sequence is TGTGCCAGCAGCTTGGGATGGAACACTGAAGCTTTCTTT. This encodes CASSLGWNTEAFF.

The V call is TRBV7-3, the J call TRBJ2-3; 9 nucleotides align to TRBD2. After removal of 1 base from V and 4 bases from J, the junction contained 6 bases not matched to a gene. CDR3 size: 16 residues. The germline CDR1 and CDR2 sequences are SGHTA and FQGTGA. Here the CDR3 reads CASSLMGRGGPDTQYF. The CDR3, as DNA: TGTGCCAGCAGCTTAATGGGGCGGGGGGGCCCAGATACGCAGTATTTT. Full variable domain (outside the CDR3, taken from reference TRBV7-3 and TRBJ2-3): GAGVSQTPSNKVTEKGKYVELRCDPISGHTALYWYRQSLGQGPEFLIYFQGTGAADDSGLPNDRFFAVRPEGSVSTLKIQRTERGDSAVYLCASSLMGRGGPDTQYFGPGTRLTVL.

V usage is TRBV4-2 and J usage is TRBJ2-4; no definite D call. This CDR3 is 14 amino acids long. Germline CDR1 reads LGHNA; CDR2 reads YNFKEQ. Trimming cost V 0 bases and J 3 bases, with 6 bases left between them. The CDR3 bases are TGTGCCAGCAGCCAAGAAGGCGTCAAAAACATTCAGTACTTC. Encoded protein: CASSQEGVKNIQYF.

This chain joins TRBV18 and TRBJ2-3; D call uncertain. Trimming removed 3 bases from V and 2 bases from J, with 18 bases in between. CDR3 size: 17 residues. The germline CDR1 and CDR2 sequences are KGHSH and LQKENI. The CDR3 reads CASSPDSQWGITDTQYF. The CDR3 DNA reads TGTGCCAGCTCACCCGACTCCCAGTGGGGAATCACAGATACGCAGTATTTT.

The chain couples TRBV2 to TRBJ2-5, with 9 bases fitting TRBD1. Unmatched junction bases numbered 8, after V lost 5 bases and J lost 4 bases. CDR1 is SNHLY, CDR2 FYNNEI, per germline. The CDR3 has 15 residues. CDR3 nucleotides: TGTGCCAGCAGTACCTTCCCGGGACAGGGAGAGACCCAGTACTTC. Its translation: CASSTFPGQGETQYF. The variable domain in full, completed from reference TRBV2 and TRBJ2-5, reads EPEVTQTPSHQVTQMGQEVILRCVPISNHLYFYWYRQILGQKVEFLVSFYNNEISEKSEIFDDQFSVERPDGSNFTLKIRSTKLEDSAMYFCASSTFPGQGETQYFGPGTRLLVL.

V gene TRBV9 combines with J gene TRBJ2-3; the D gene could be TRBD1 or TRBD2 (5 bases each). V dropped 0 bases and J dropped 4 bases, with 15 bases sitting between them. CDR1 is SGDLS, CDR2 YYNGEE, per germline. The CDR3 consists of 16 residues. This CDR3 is CASSVAGNRDADTQYF. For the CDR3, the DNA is TGTGCCAGCAGCGTAGCTGGAAATAGGGACGCAGATACGCAGTATTTT.

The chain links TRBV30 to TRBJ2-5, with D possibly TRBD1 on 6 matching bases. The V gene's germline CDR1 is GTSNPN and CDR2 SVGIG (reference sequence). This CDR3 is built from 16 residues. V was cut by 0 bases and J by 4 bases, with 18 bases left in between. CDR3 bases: TGTGCCTGGAGTGTACGAGGGGGTGTGAAGCGAGAGACCCAGTACTTC. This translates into CAWSVRGGVKRETQYF.

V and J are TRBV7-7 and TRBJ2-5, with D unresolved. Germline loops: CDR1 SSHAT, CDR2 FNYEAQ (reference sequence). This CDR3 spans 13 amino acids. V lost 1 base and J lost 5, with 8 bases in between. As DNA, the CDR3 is TGTGCCAGCAGCTTAGGGGTCAAGGAGACCCAGTACTTC. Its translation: CASSLGVKETQYF.

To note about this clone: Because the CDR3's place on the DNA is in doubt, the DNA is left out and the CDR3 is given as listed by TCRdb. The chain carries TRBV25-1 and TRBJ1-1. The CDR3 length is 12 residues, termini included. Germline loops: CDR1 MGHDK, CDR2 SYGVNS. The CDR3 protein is CASSSSNTEAFF.

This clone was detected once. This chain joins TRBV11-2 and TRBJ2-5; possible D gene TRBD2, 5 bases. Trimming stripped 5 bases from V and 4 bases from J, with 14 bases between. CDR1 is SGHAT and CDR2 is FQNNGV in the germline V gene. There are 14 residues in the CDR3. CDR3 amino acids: CASSHGPGGETQYF. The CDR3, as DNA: TGTGCCAGCAGCCATGGGCCTGGAGGAGAGACCCAGTACTTC.